The 30 T cell receptor beta chains presented below share a single source sample, sequenced in a study of blood T cell repertoires in COVID-19. Measured with immunoSEQ multiplex PCR; TCRdb has only the in-frame clones, and not every one. The profile shows some 76,000 clones, roughly four fifths of them singletons. The source material was peripheral blood. These receptors were taken from a human donor in a cohort sampled during active COVID-19.

Concerning this clone: Distinct nucleotide sequences in the sample also encode this CDR3. The chain is built from TRBV29-1 and TRBJ2-7, with D possibly TRBD2 on 5 matching bases. CDR1 is SQVTM and CDR2 is ANQGSEA in the germline V gene. CDR3 length: 12 residues. Trimming left V 7 bases short and J 2 bases short, with 12 bases between. CDR3 in amino acids: CSARTGTYEQYF. DNA for the CDR3: TGCAGCGCCAGAACCGGGACCTACGAGCAGTACTTC.

This clone is a singleton in its sample. Here the CDR3 reads CASSPGQPRGWDEQYF. The CDR3 nucleotides are TGTGCCAGCAGTCCGGGACAGCCTCGCGGGTGGGACGAGCAGTACTTC. The chain employs TRBV28 and TRBJ2-7; TRBD1 agrees at 7 bases. CDR3 length equals 16 residues. CDR1 is MDHEN and CDR2 is SYDVKM in the germline V gene. The V segment lost 5 bases and the J segment 5 bases; nucleotides outside the gene matches: 15.

A few counts support this clone. As DNA, the CDR3 is TGTGCCAGCAGTGAAGAGAATAGCGGGGGCTCGGAGCTGTTTTTT. Protein: CASSEENSGGSELFF. This chain links TRBV2 with TRBJ2-2, with 9 bases lining up with TRBD2. This CDR3 has 15 amino acids. Germline CDR1 SNHLY, CDR2 FYNNEI. V lost 1 base to trimming and J lost 10 bases; unmatched junction nucleotides: 7.

This clone was detected only a few times. V and J are TRBV7-6 and TRBJ1-4; a weak D match, TRBD1 (5 bases). Trimming left V 6 bases short and J 5 bases short, with 13 bases between. The CDR3 totals 14 residues. CDR1 is SGHVS, CDR2 FNYEAQ, per germline. CDR3 in DNA: TGTGCCAGCAGGGACCCGGGACTCAATGAAAAACTGTTTTTT. Protein product: CASRDPGLNEKLFF. Full variable domain (rest looked up from reference TRBV7-6 and TRBJ1-4): GAGVSQSPRYKVTKRGQDVALRCDPISGHVSLYWYRQALGQGPEFLTYFNYEAQQDKSGLPNDRFSAERPEGSISTLTIQRTEQRDSAMYRCASRDPGLNEKLFFGSGTQLSVL.

The chain couples TRBV10-3 to TRBJ1-3; possibly TRBD1 for D (5 bases). Trimming left V 11 bases short and J 0 bases short, with 8 bases between. The CDR3 covers 12 residues. Germline V lookup: CDR1 ENHRY, CDR2 SYGVKD. Written as DNA, the CDR3 is TGTGCCGCGGGGGGCTCTGGAAACACCATATATTTT. It is translated as CAAGGSGNTIYF.

This clone was counted between two and nine times. The rearrangement uses TRBV5-1 and TRBJ1-2; possibly TRBD1 for D (5 bases). The CDR3 has 14 amino acids. V was shortened by 1 base and J by 3 bases, with 10 bases between the two germline ends. The germline V gene has CDR1 SGHRS and CDR2 YFSETQ. CDR3 bases: TGCGCCAGCAGCTTGAGGGGAATGGACTATGGCTACACCTTC. Residues: CASSLRGMDYGYTF.

A few counts support this clone. The chain couples TRBV5-1 to TRBJ1-5; no definite D call. The V and J ends lost 0 bases and 6 bases respectively, with 7 bases between them. The CDR3 runs to 13 residues. Germline V gives CDR1 SGHRS, CDR2 YFSETQ. The CDR3 region is CASSLEGSQPQHF. In DNA, the CDR3 is TGCGCCAGCAGCTTGGAAGGGAGTCAGCCCCAGCATTTT.

This clone came up once. The chain uses TRBV2 and TRBJ1-1; D not certain. Germline V gene sequence: CDR1 SNHLY, CDR2 FYNNEI. This CDR3 comprises 15 residues. V lost 5 bases, J lost 1 base, and 14 bases lay in between. The CDR3 spells CASSKVDAGNTEAFF. The CDR3 DNA reads as TGTGCCAGCAGTAAGGTAGACGCAGGGAACACTGAAGCTTTCTTT.

This clone showed up just once. The J gene is TRBJ1-1, the V gene TRBV18; maybe TRBD1 (5 bases). The germline V gene has CDR1 KGHSH and CDR2 LQKENI. V lost 4 bases, J lost 5 bases, and 11 bases lay in between. This CDR3 region has 13 residues. CDR3 amino acids: CASSRGRGTEAFF. CDR3 sequence (DNA): TGTGCCAGCTCACGGGGCCGTGGAACTGAAGCTTTCTTT.

This clone came up once. The CDR3 loop reads CASSLEGGRGELFF. The CDR3 nucleotides read TGCGCCAGCAGCTTGGAGGGGGGGCGCGGGGAGCTGTTTTTT. This rearrangement joins TRBV5-1 to TRBJ2-2, with D perhaps matching TRBD2 (7 bases). The V end was cut by 0 bases, the J end by 7 bases, with 10 bases between. This CDR3 comprises 14 residues. The germline V gene encodes CDR1 SGHRS and CDR2 YFSETQ.

On this clone: Additional DNA sequences in this sample encode the identical CDR3. The chain employs TRBV5-1 and TRBJ1-1, with 9 nucleotides matching TRBD1. The trim removed 3 bases at V and 5 bases at J, leaving 5 bases unmatched. This CDR3 is built from 14 residues. Germline CDR1 is SGHRS and CDR2 is YFSETQ. The CDR3 region has the DNA TGCGCCAGCAGCTCACAGGGGGCCGGGACTGAAGCTTTCTTT. As protein: CASSSQGAGTEAFF.

This clone was counted only a few times. This chain uses TRBV7-9 with TRBJ1-5; perhaps TRBD1 as D (6 bases). The V end lost 5 bases, the J end lost 7 bases, and 9 bases lay between the germline ends. The CDR3 is 12 residues long. CDR1 is SEHNR and CDR2 is FQNEAQ in the germline V gene (reference sequence). CDR3 protein: CASSLGHQPQHF. Here the CDR3 DNA reads TGTGCCAGCAGCCTGGGACACCAGCCCCAGCATTTT.

The chain employs TRBV11-2 and TRBJ1-4; unclear D gene. This CDR3 comprises 15 residues. The V gene's germline CDR1 is SGHAT and CDR2 FQNNGV. V was cut by 1 base and J by 3 bases, with 9 bases left in between. CDR3 in amino acids: CASSLGGLPNEKLFF. CDR3 coding DNA: TGTGCCAGCAGCTTAGGTGGGCTTCCTAATGAAAAACTGTTTTTT.

This rearrangement joins TRBV19 to TRBJ2-2; 12 nucleotides align to TRBD1. Germline V gene sequence: CDR1 LNHDA, CDR2 SQIVND (reference sequence). The CDR3 is made up of 19 amino acids. The V gene end was trimmed by 6 bases and the J gene end by 5 bases; junction bases not matched to a gene: 16. CDR3 loop: CASRHPRGGTGGRTGELFF. In DNA, the CDR3 is TGTGCCAGTAGACACCCACGTGGGGGGACAGGGGGCCGAACCGGGGAGCTGTTTTTT.

This chain uses TRBV11-3 with TRBJ2-1, with TRBD2 matching over 14 bases. The length of the CDR3 is 18 residues. Germline V gene sequence: CDR1 SGHNT, CDR2 YENEEA. V gave up 2 bases and J gave up 5 bases; unmatched junction bases: 8. CDR3 sequence (DNA): TGTGCCAGCAGCTTATCGACTAGCGGGGGGGCCTCTGACAATGAGCAGTTCTTC. Amino acids: CASSLSTSGGASDNEQFF.

This sequence joins TRBV14 and TRBJ2-3; D ambiguous. In germline, CDR1 is SGHDN, CDR2 FVKESK. Trimming cost V 2 bases and J 2 bases, with 8 bases left between them. The CDR3 has 14 amino acids. Here the CDR3 reads CASSQWRITDTQYF. The CDR3 DNA is TGTGCCAGCAGCCAATGGAGAATCACAGATACGCAGTATTTT.

The chain couples TRBV18 to TRBJ1-4; weak D call: TRBD1 (5 bases). This CDR3 contains 15 residues. Trimming left V 1 base short and J 4 bases short, with 10 bases between. Looked up from germline, CDR1 is KGHSH and CDR2 is LQKENI. As DNA, the CDR3 is TGTGCCAGCTCACCACTTAGGGGCCGTAATGAAAAACTGTTTTTT. Translation gives CASSPLRGRNEKLFF.

This chain connects TRBV12-3 or TRBV12-4 to TRBJ2-7; tentatively, D is TRBD2 (5 bases). CDR3 length: 11 amino acids. V was trimmed by 7 bases and J by 7 bases, leaving 11 bases between them. The CDR3 protein is CASTDRGEQYF. CDR3 nucleotide sequence: TGTGCCAGCACCGATCGGGGAGAGCAGTACTTC.

This sequence joins TRBV11-2 and TRBJ1-2; D possibly corresponds to TRBD1 (5 bases). This CDR3 is 13 amino acids long. V lost 3 bases to trimming and J lost 4 bases, with 9 bases between them. Germline values: CDR1 SGHAT, CDR2 FQNNGV. CDR3 region: CASSFRDSYGYTF. CDR3 DNA: TGTGCCAGCAGCTTCCGGGACTCCTATGGCTACACCTTC. The full variable domain, with the rest looked up from reference TRBV11-2 and TRBJ1-2, is EAGVAQSPRYKIIEKRQSVAFWCNPISGHATLYWYQQILGQGPKLLIQFQNNGVVDDSQLPKDRFSAERLKGVDSTLKIQPAKLEDSAVYLCASSFRDSYGYTFGSGTRLTVV.

This clone has only one observation. V gene TRBV29-1 combines with J gene TRBJ2-7, with a possible D match to TRBD1 (5 bases). The CDR3 spans 11 residues. V lost 4 bases to trimming and J lost 3 bases, with 7 bases between them. The germline V gene encodes CDR1 SQVTM and CDR2 ANQGSEA. The CDR3 sequence is CSVADSYEQYF. The CDR3 DNA sequence: TGCAGCGTTGCCGACAGCTACGAGCAGTACTTC.

This clone showed up just a few times. This rearrangement joins TRBV7-8 to TRBJ2-7; D uncertain. Trimming removed 5 bases at V and 4 bases at J, with 9 bases between. This CDR3 has 12 residues. Per germline, CDR1 SGHVS and CDR2 FQNEAQ. In DNA, the CDR3 is TGTGCCAGCAGCCCCCACAAATACGAGCAGTACTTC. Its protein is CASSPHKYEQYF.

The chain links TRBV5-6 to TRBJ1-3; D ambiguous. Germline V gene sequence: CDR1 SGHDT, CDR2 YYEEEE. V lost 0 bases to trimming and J lost 1 base, with 11 bases between them. The CDR3 runs 16 residues. CDR3 DNA: TGTGCCAGCAGCTTGGGAGGGCGACGTTCTGGAAACACCATATATTTT. It encodes CASSLGGRRSGNTIYF.

The CDR3 loop is CASSAQGNTEAFF. The CDR3 DNA is TGTGCCAGCAGCGCACAGGGGAACACTGAAGCTTTCTTT. The chain carries TRBV16 and TRBJ1-1; maybe TRBD1 (6 bases). The CDR3 runs to 13 residues. V dropped 5 bases and J dropped 1 base, with 8 bases sitting between them. Germline V gene lookup returns CDR1 KGHSY and CDR2 FQNENV.

This clone came up many times. V is TRBV5-1 and J is TRBJ2-6; D ambiguous. Germline CDR1 and CDR2: SGHRS and YFSETQ. The ends were cut back, 1 base at V and 0 bases at J, with 8 bases in the middle. This CDR3 spans 16 amino acids. This chain's CDR3 is CASSLQWSSGANVLTF. The CDR3 DNA is TGCGCCAGCAGCTTGCAGTGGAGCTCTGGGGCCAACGTCCTGACTTTC.

V usage is TRBV7-2 and J usage is TRBJ1-4; a possible D gene is TRBD1 (6 bases). Germline V CDR1 and CDR2: SGHTA, FQGNSA. This CDR3 is 14 amino acids long. The V end lost 3 bases, the J end lost 3 bases, and 8 bases lay between the germline ends. CDR3 residues: CASSFGQSNEKLFF. The CDR3 DNA follows: TGTGCCAGCAGCTTTGGACAGTCTAATGAAAAACTGTTTTTT.

CDR3 sequence: CASSGPTSGRAYNEQFF. Here the CDR3 DNA reads TGTGCCAGCAGCGGGCCGACTAGCGGGAGAGCCTACAATGAGCAGTTCTTC. The chain couples TRBV9 to TRBJ2-1; TRBD2 agrees at 12 bases. V lost 3 bases and J lost 2; bases outside the gene matches: 6. This CDR3 contains 17 residues. Germline V gene lookup returns CDR1 SGDLS and CDR2 YYNGEE.

The rearrangement joins TRBV7-3 to TRBJ2-1, with a possible D match to TRBD1 (6 bases). Germline V gene lookup returns CDR1 SGHTA and CDR2 FQGTGA. Trimming stripped 5 bases from V and 8 bases from J, with 22 bases between. CDR3 length: 16 residues. CDR3 coding DNA: TGTGCCAGCAGCCAAAGTCTTGCGGCGGCAGGGGATGAGCAGTTCTTC. This gives the protein CASSQSLAAAGDEQFF.

The chain links TRBV5-6 to TRBJ2-7; weak D call: TRBD1 (6 bases). Trimming left V 2 bases short and J 6 bases short, with 18 bases between. This CDR3 contains 15 residues. In germline, CDR1 is SGHDT, CDR2 YYEEEE. The CDR3 loop reads CASSFSQGYLVEQYF. CDR3 coding DNA: TGTGCCAGCAGCTTCAGCCAGGGGTATCTCGTCGAGCAGTACTTC.

The rearrangement joins TRBV9 to TRBJ1-4, with 7 bases aligning to TRBD1. Germline CDR1 SGDLS, CDR2 YYNGEE. J gave up 8 bases and V 3 bases, and 7 bases lay outside the gene matches. This CDR3 has 14 residues. CDR3 loop: CASSEGTEREKLFF. For the CDR3, the DNA is TGTGCCAGCAGCGAGGGGACAGAACGAGAAAAACTGTTTTTT.

On this clone: It is unclear where the CDR3 begins or ends on the DNA, so no DNA is shown, and the CDR3 is as TCRdb lists it. V and J are TRBV2 and TRBJ2-2; the D call in the table, TRBD2, was not verified against the DNA. Germline V gene sequence: CDR1 SNHLY, CDR2 FYNNEI. A total of 16 residues make up the CDR3, ends included. The CDR3 loop reads CANPLGGIRTPGSCFF.